This T cell receptor (beta chain) was documented in a study of blood T cells in healthy people across ages. Sample-barcoded 5' priming and a J-beta primer mix drove a second PCR of 7 to 11 cycles. A single record per CDR3 protein comes from TCRdb applying MiXCR to the 5' RACE reads. The repertoire holds 1.5 million to 2 million distinct CDR3 sequences, with about 30% as singletons. Ten or more counts support this clonotype. The sequence came from a woman aged 30 to 39 in good health. Sequenced sample: blood.

The CDR3 loop is CAIQGGGNEQFF. The CDR3 region has the DNA TGTGCCATCCAGGGTGGGGGCAATGAGCAGTTCTTC. J is TRBJ2-1 and V is TRBV10-3; D may correspond to TRBD1 or TRBD2 (5 bases each). CDR3 length: 12 amino acids. V was shortened by 8 bases and J by 6 bases, with 11 bases between the two germline ends. Germline assignment: CDR1 ENHRY and CDR2 SYGVKD.